This TCR beta chain was obtained from a study of B cell selection in AIRE deficiency. Study findings and constraints: Shorter CDR3s marked shared Treg sequences, biased toward few non-templated insertions. Patient Tconv cells held around a third of Treg sequences shared by healthy donors. Patient Tconv and Treg cells showed healthy-like TCRBV usage, CDR3 length, diversity.

A remark on this clone: Its antigen is unidentified.

In germline, CDR1 is SEHNR, CDR2 FQNEAQ (reference sequence). The CDR3 covers 14 residues. Trimming shortened V by 1 base and J by 7 bases, and 11 bases separated the two germline ends. Regulatory T cells were sorted as CD4+CD25hiCD127low/negative. Unrelated healthy donors provided the controls. The table came from immunoSEQ multiplex PCR; TCRdb's copy has only in-frame clones and leaves some out. The sample has about 18,000 clones; approximately 94% are singletons. The sequenced sample was CD4+CD25+ Tregs sorted from PBMCs. This TCR derives from a human donor in good health. The chain links TRBV7-9 to TRBJ2-4; D is unresolved. The chain's CDR3 is CASSLGALGNIQYF. In DNA, the CDR3 is TGTGCCAGCAGCTTAGGGGCCCTGGGCAACATTCAGTACTTC.